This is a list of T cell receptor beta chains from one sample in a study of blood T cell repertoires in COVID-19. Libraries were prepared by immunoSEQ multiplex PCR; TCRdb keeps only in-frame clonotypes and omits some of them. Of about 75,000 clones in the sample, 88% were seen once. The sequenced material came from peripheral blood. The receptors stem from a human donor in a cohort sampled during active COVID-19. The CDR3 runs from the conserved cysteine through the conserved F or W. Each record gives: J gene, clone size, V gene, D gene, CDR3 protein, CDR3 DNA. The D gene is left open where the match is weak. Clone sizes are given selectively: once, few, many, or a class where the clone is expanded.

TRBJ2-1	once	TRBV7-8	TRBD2	CASSSSIAGDYNEQFF	TGTGCCAGCAGCTCTTCAATAGCGGGAGACTACAATGAGCAGTTCTTC
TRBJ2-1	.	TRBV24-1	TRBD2	CATSDLIQREGQFF	TGTGCCACCAGTGATTTGATCCAGCGGGAGGGCCAGTTCTTC
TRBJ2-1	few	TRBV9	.	CASSFRFSRGANEQFF	TGTGCCAGCAGCTTTCGTTTCTCCCGGGGGGCCAATGAGCAGTTCTTC
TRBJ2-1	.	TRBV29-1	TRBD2	CSAKGSGSHNEQFF	TGCAGCGCAAAGGGTAGCGGGAGCCACAATGAGCAGTTCTTC
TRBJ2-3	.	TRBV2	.	CASSGGTGTDTQYF	TGTGCCAGCAGTGGTGGTACGGGCACAGATACGCAGTATTTT
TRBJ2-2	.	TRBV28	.	CASSFETGELFF	TGTGCCAGCAGTTTCGAGACCGGGGAGCTGTTTTTT
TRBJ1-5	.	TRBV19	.	CASGGNQPQHF	TGTGCCAGCGGGGGCAATCAGCCCCAGCATTTT
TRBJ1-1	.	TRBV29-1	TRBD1	CSGGQVNTEAFF	TGCAGCGGGGGACAGGTGAACACTGAAGCTTTCTTT
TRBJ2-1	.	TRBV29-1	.	CSAVGRGNEQFF	TGCAGCGCCGTGGGCCGGGGCAATGAGCAGTTCTTC
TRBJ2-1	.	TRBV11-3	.	CASSLGTRGGEQFF	TGTGCCAGCAGCTTAGGTACCCGGGGAGGTGAGCAGTTCTTC
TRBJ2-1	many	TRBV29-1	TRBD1	CSVHRGSSKNEQFF	TGCAGCGTTCACAGGGGGAGTTCGAAAAATGAGCAGTTCTTC
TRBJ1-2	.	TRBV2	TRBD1	CASSEITGGTYGYTF	TGTGCCAGCAGTGAAATTACAGGGGGAACCTATGGCTACACCTTC
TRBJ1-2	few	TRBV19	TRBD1	CANKNERGGRGGDGYTF	TGTGCCAATAAAAATGAACGAGGGGGCAGAGGGGGCGATGGCTACACCTTC
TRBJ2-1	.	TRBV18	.	CASSPPAAGASEQFF	TGTGCCAGCTCACCCCCCGCGGCGGGGGCGTCTGAGCAGTTCTTC